One sample yielded the 4 T cell receptor beta chains listed below, sequenced in a study of T-cell memory formation after mild COVID-19 (dated by TCRdb to about 2021). The method behind the library was 5' RACE. Sequencing instrument: Illumina NovaSeq 6000. The public reads were run again by TCRdb, first through fastp at Q25 and then through MiXCR, and only productive beta chains were kept. Entries that share a CDR3 protein sequence are merged under the most common genes and DNA. For this sample there are approximately 100,000 distinct CDR3 sequences; over 10% appear just once. The top ten clonotypes cover roughly 30% of the sample. The sample was PBMCs or a T cell subset sorted from them (not recorded which). These receptors all stem from an adult woman who had mild COVID-19 (a few samples of this study predate the infection). The sample titles of this study are shuffled in the database, so cell type and time point are left out; the donor was told from shared clones.

This clonotype has ten or more counts. J is TRBJ2-7 and V is TRBV5-6; perhaps D is TRBD1 or TRBD2 (5 bases each). The CDR3 covers 15 residues. Germline V CDR1 and CDR2: SGHDT, YYEEEE. V shed 1 base and J shed 2 bases, with 13 bases lying between them. The CDR3 region has the DNA TGTGCCAGCAGCTTGTGGGAGAGGGGCACCTACGAGCAGTACTTC. This translates into CASSLWERGTYEQYF.

This rearrangement joins TRBV5-1 to TRBJ1-1; no definite D call. The length of the CDR3 is 12 residues. CDR1 is SGHRS and CDR2 is YFSETQ in the germline V gene. Trimming removed 4 bases from V and 4 bases from J, with 8 bases in between. CDR3: CASSLDITEAFF. The CDR3, as DNA: TGCGCCAGCAGCCTGGATATCACTGAAGCTTTCTTT.

This clonotype has a handful of counts. The CDR3 sequence: CASSLDEGPAKNIQYF. The CDR3 nucleotides are TGTGCCAGCAGCTTAGATGAGGGGCCCGCCAAAAACATTCAGTACTTC. The J gene is TRBJ2-4, the V gene TRBV13, with D perhaps assigned TRBD1 or TRBD2 (5 bases each). Germline CDR1 is PRHDT and CDR2 is FYEKMQ (reference sequence). Trimming stripped 1 base from V and 1 base from J, with 11 bases between. The CDR3 is 16 amino acids.

The chain is built from TRBV30 and TRBJ2-1; 7 bases are a match to TRBD1. The CDR3 has 15 residues. Germline CDR1 and CDR2: GTSNPN and SVGIG (reference sequence). Unmatched junction bases numbered 7, after V lost 0 bases and J lost 5 bases. The CDR3, as DNA: TGTGCCTGGAGTGTATCATTCGGGACAGACAATGAGCAGTTCTTC. Amino acid sequence: CAWSVSFGTDNEQFF.